The 28 T cell receptor beta chains listed next were all sequenced from one sample in a study of blood T cells in healthy people across ages. A J-beta primer mix and a sample-barcoded 5' primer were used in a second PCR of roughly 6 to 11 cycles. TCRdb re-derived calls from the 5' RACE reads in MiXCR, one entry per CDR3 protein. The sample records some 890,000 distinct CDR3 sequences, around 29% being singletons. This same sample was also part of a study on T cells of mothers and their children.

What was sequenced was blood. The receptors were gathered from a woman aged 35 to 49 in good health.

This clonotype was seen more than once but under ten times. The chain links TRBV20-1 to TRBJ1-1, with 11 nucleotides matching TRBD1. Germline V lookup: CDR1 DFQATT, CDR2 SNEGSKA (reference sequence). Unmatched junction bases numbered 2, after V lost 1 base and J lost 4 bases. This CDR3 spans 14 amino acids. The CDR3 region has the DNA TGCAGTGCTAGAGGTGGGACAGGGGGCACTGAAGCTTTCTTT. Protein product: CSARGGTGGTEAFF.

This chain joins TRBV6-2 or TRBV6-3 and TRBJ2-1; D is tentatively TRBD1 or TRBD2 (5 bases each). The CDR3 consists of 13 residues. V was trimmed by 2 bases and J by 7 bases, leaving 9 bases between them. Germline V CDR1 and CDR2: MNHEY, SVGEGT. CDR3 DNA sequence: TGTGCCAGCAGTTACCGGGGCCGGAATGAGCAGTTCTTC. Its protein product is CASSYRGRNEQFF.

Only a few counts were recorded for this clonotype. The chain carries TRBV28 and TRBJ2-5, with 8 bases matching TRBD2. The CDR3 totals 14 residues. With V trimmed by 7 bases and J by 0 bases, 4 bases remained unmatched. Germline V lookup: CDR1 MDHEN, CDR2 SYDVKM. The CDR3 protein is CASKSGGHQETQYF. The DNA of the CDR3 is TGTGCCAGCAAGAGCGGGGGTCACCAAGAGACCCAGTACTTC.

About this clonotype itself: A much larger clone is a single base away; this may be a read error. The rearrangement links TRBV29-1 to TRBJ2-3; 14 nucleotides match TRBD2. CDR1 is SQVTM and CDR2 is ANQGSEA in the germline V gene. The CDR3 consists of 17 residues. V lost 4 bases, J lost 3 bases, and 9 bases stayed unmatched. For the CDR3, the DNA is TGCAGCGTTGCCGGACTAGCGGGGGGCTTCGAGACAGATACGCAGTATTTT. Translation: CSVAGLAGGFETDTQYF.

This chain uses TRBV2 with TRBJ2-1, with TRBD2 matching over 11 bases. The length of the CDR3 is 17 residues. CDR1 is SNHLY, CDR2 FYNNEI, per germline. After removal of 6 bases from V and 4 bases from J, the junction contained 11 bases not matched to a gene. CDR3 residues: CASRKLAGDLQYNEQFF. For the CDR3, the DNA is TGTGCCAGCAGGAAACTAGCGGGGGACCTCCAATACAATGAGCAGTTCTTC.

The chain uses TRBV4-1 and TRBJ2-5; D is possibly TRBD1 or TRBD2 (5 bases each). The CDR3 is 16 residues long. V was cut by 1 base and J by 1 base, with 13 bases left in between. CDR1 is MGHRA and CDR2 is YSYEKL in the germline V gene. The CDR3 loop is CASSQGGTLTQETQYF. In DNA, the CDR3 is TGCGCCAGCAGCCAAGGGGGGACCTTGACCCAAGAGACCCAGTACTTC.

CDR3 DNA: TGTGCCAGCAGCGTAGCCGAGACAGGGGGCGATGAGCAGTACTTC. Protein: CASSVAETGGDEQYF. The gene calls are TRBV9 and TRBJ2-7; TRBD1 agrees at 10 bases. This CDR3 is 15 amino acids long. From germline, CDR1 is SGDLS and CDR2 YYNGEE. V gave up 0 bases and J gave up 7 bases; unmatched junction bases: 7.

This chain links TRBV9 with TRBJ2-3, with D perhaps TRBD2 (5 bases). This CDR3 spans 14 amino acids. Germline V lookup: CDR1 SGDLS, CDR2 YYNGEE. Between the trimmed V and J ends, which lost 3 bases and 4 bases, there was a span of 12 bases. The CDR3 here is CASSAGGRADTQYF. Written as DNA, the CDR3 is TGTGCCAGCAGCGCAGGAGGACGTGCAGATACGCAGTATTTT.

This clonotype was counted many times. The chain uses TRBV12-3 or TRBV12-4 and TRBJ1-5; D might be TRBD1 (5 bases). The CDR3 runs to 15 residues. V was cut by 1 base and J by 5 bases, with 12 bases left in between. This CDR3 reads CASSLGGVGDQPQHF. For the CDR3, the DNA is TGTGCCAGCAGTTTAGGAGGCGTGGGGGATCAGCCCCAGCATTTT.

This sequence joins TRBV6-5 and TRBJ1-5; no reliable D call. Germline values: CDR1 MNHEY, CDR2 SVGAGI. V dropped 5 bases and J dropped 1 base, with 15 bases sitting between them. The CDR3 runs 16 residues. The CDR3 reads CASSLTPSGSNQPQHF. The CDR3 nucleotides read TGTGCCAGCAGTCTAACCCCTTCGGGGAGCAATCAGCCCCAGCATTTT.

A note on this clonotype: Because it lacks the conserved phenylalanine or tryptophan at the end, this CDR3 is likely a read error. The CDR3 DNA sequence: TGTGCCAGCAGCCAAGATGTTACGGACACCTCCTACGAGCAGTACTGC. This sequence encodes CASSQDVTDTSYEQYC. The rearrangement uses TRBV7-9 and TRBJ2-4; possibly TRBD1 for D (5 bases). The J call may be mistaken, given a closer DNA end match to TRBJ2-7. This CDR3 spans 16 amino acids. CDR1 and CDR2 from the germline V gene are SEHNR and FQNEAQ (reference sequence).

For this clonotype: This may come from a read error, since a much larger clone is one base off. This chain links TRBV6-6 with TRBJ2-5; D might be TRBD2 (5 bases). V was cut by 7 bases and J by 7 bases, with 13 bases left in between. The CDR3 contains 12 residues. Germline CDR1 and CDR2: MNHNY and SVGAGI (reference sequence). CDR3 DNA sequence: TGTGCCAGCAAATCGGGGTTCGGGACCCAGTACTTC. Translated: CASKSGFGTQYF.

The gene calls are TRBV21-1 and TRBJ2-3; the table's D call, TRBD1, has no DNA check behind it. TRBV21-1 is a listed pseudogene. This CDR3 has 8 amino acids. As DNA, the CDR3 is TGTGCCAGTCTCGGGGGGTATTTT. It encodes CASLGGYF.

Concerning this clonotype: At one end, the junction sequence differs from germline, possibly due to a read error. CDR3 sequence: CASRTGGGDEQFF. The CDR3 nucleotides are TGTGCTAGCAGAACAGGGGGCGGAGATGAGCAGTTCTTC. This sequence joins TRBV2 and TRBJ2-1; 9 bases match TRBD1. CDR1 and CDR2 from the germline V gene are SNHLY and FYNNEI. The CDR3 contains 13 residues.

This clonotype was found many times. V gene TRBV6-2 or TRBV6-3 combines with J gene TRBJ2-7; tentative D call: TRBD1 (5 bases). CDR1 is MNHEY and CDR2 is SVGEGT in the germline V gene. The CDR3 totals 13 residues. V dropped 4 bases and J dropped 2 bases, with 9 bases sitting between them. The CDR3 loop reads CASSSTGTYEQYF. CDR3 nucleotide sequence: TGTGCCAGCAGTTCTACAGGAACCTACGAGCAGTACTTC.

This clonotype occurred many times. The chain couples TRBV4-1 to TRBJ2-7, with D hard to call. The V end lost 0 bases, the J end lost 0 bases, and 9 bases lay between the germline ends. From germline, CDR1 is MGHRA and CDR2 YSYEKL. This CDR3 region has 15 residues. The CDR3 sequence is CASSQDRVSSYEQYF. As DNA, the CDR3 is TGCGCCAGCAGCCAAGATCGTGTCAGCTCCTACGAGCAGTACTTC.

This clonotype has at least ten counts. V gene TRBV5-1 combines with J gene TRBJ2-5; 10 nucleotides line up with TRBD2. The germline CDR1 and CDR2 sequences are SGHRS and YFSETQ. V shed 0 bases and J 5 bases; nucleotides not matched to a gene: 7. CDR3 length equals 16 residues. The CDR3 here is CASSLGSSGRGETQYF. CDR3 bases: TGCGCCAGCAGCTTGGGATCTAGCGGGAGAGGGGAGACCCAGTACTTC.

The chain couples TRBV20-1 to TRBJ1-3; D possibly corresponds to TRBD1 (6 bases). Trimming stripped 5 bases from V and 0 bases from J, with 14 bases between. Germline V gene sequence: CDR1 DFQATT, CDR2 SNEGSKA (reference sequence). The CDR3 runs 15 residues. The CDR3: CSAQTGQNSGNTIYF. DNA of the CDR3: TGCAGTGCTCAAACCGGACAGAACTCTGGAAACACCATATATTTT.

The rearrangement uses TRBV4-1 and TRBJ2-2; no reliable D call. CDR1 is MGHRA and CDR2 is YSYEKL in the germline V gene. Deletions cut 1 base from V and 1 base from J, with 10 bases between. CDR3 length: 16 residues. The CDR3: CASSQVRLENTGELFF. DNA for the CDR3: TGCGCCAGCAGCCAAGTCCGTCTGGAGAACACCGGGGAGCTGTTTTTT.

The chain is built from TRBV5-2 and TRBJ2-3. TRBV5-2 is classified as a pseudogene. The CDR3 consists of 15 residues. The CDR3 sequence: CAALDTRASTDTQYF. The CDR3 bases are TGTGCAGCACTGGACACAAGGGCTAGCACAGATACGCAGTATTTT.

This clonotype was seen repeatedly, ten times or more. The chain combines TRBV3-1 with TRBJ2-7, with 9 bases lining up with TRBD2. The J segment lost 5 bases and the V segment lost 7 bases, leaving 6 bases of the junction unmatched. This CDR3 contains 13 residues. Germline CDR1 reads LGHDT; CDR2 reads YNNKEL (reference sequence). The CDR3, as DNA: TGTGCCAGCAACCGCGGGGGGGGAGACGAGCAGTACTTC. This codes for CASNRGGGDEQYF.

Comments on this clonotype: With a much larger clone just one base away, this may be a read error. This chain uses TRBV7-2 with TRBJ2-1, with 11 nucleotides matching TRBD2. The CDR3 totals 15 residues. CDR1 SGHTA and CDR2 FQGNSA come from the germline V gene. CDR3 coding DNA: TGTGCCAACAGCGCCATAGCGGGGGGGCAAAGTGAGCAGTTCTTC. Protein product: CANSAIAGGQSEQFF.

This clonotype was observed many times. J is TRBJ2-1 and V is TRBV7-2; D remains unclear. CDR3 size: 13 residues. The germline V gene has CDR1 SGHTA and CDR2 FQGNSA. Trimming left V 4 bases short and J 5 bases short, with 9 bases between. The CDR3 nucleotides are TGTGCCAGCAGCTGGTTCTCAAACAATGAGCAGTTCTTC. Amino acid sequence: CASSWFSNNEQFF.

There are a few counts of this clonotype. This chain links TRBV7-2 with TRBJ1-1, with no clear D. Germline CDR1 reads SGHTA; CDR2 reads FQGNSA. V lost 4 bases to trimming and J lost 4 bases, with 19 bases between them. This CDR3 is built from 16 residues. The CDR3 bases are TGTGCCAGCAGCTCCACCCCGCTAAGTCGGGGCACTGAAGCTTTCTTT. Translated, it gives CASSSTPLSRGTEAFF.

The rearrangement links TRBV4-1 to TRBJ2-4; TRBD1 aligns across 10 bases. The CDR3 has 15 amino acids. J gave up 1 base and V 4 bases, and 1 base lay outside the gene matches. CDR1 is MGHRA, CDR2 YSYEKL, per germline. The CDR3 nucleotides read TGCGCCAGCAGCCCGGGACAGGGGGCCAAAAACATTCAGTACTTC. Amino acids: CASSPGQGAKNIQYF.

This clonotype was seen a few times. The rearrangement links TRBV2 to TRBJ2-1; 9 nucleotides agree with TRBD2. V shed 4 bases, J shed 1 base, and the junction held 2 bases outside the gene matches. Germline V CDR1 and CDR2: SNHLY, FYNNEI. The CDR3 length is 15 residues. The CDR3 here is CASSGTSESYNEQFF. DNA for the CDR3: TGTGCCAGCAGTGGGACTAGCGAGTCCTACAATGAGCAGTTCTTC.

Regarding this clonotype: Being one base from a much bigger clone, this may be a read error. This chain links TRBV7-2 with TRBJ2-7; D gene unclear. V lost 5 bases, J lost 2 bases, and 13 bases lay in between. The length of the CDR3 is 14 residues. Germline V CDR1 and CDR2: SGHTA, FQGNSA. CDR3 nucleotides: TGTGCCAGCAGCCCAAGGCCGATGACCTACGAGCAGTACTTC. Translated, it gives CASSPRPMTYEQYF.

For this clonotype: The junction does not match germline at one end; this may be a read error. CDR3 protein: CATRRGGGLTDTQYF. The CDR3 region has the DNA TGTGCCACCAGGAGAGGGGGGGGTTTGACAGATACGCAGTATTTT. J is TRBJ2-3 and V is TRBV15, with D tentatively TRBD2 (7 bases). Germline CDR1 reads LNHNV; CDR2 reads YYDKDF (reference sequence). The CDR3 covers 15 residues.